The 5 T cell receptor beta chains reported below all come from one sample, sequenced in a study of cytomegalovirus exposure and HLA in healthy donors. Primers included in the PCR were 60 Vbeta and 13 Jbeta primers. Here immunoSEQ multiplex PCR was the method, and the copy in TCRdb shows in-frame clones only, minus some. The sample includes some 190,000 clones, around 87% of them seen just once. What was sequenced was PBMCs. The receptors were gathered from a man aged 30 to 45 in good health and CMV-seronegative.

The gene calls are TRBV15 and TRBJ2-7; D is undetermined. V lost 0 bases and J 7 bases, leaving 10 bases between the germline ends. Germline V gene sequence: CDR1 LNHNV, CDR2 YYDKDF (reference sequence). The CDR3 loop spans 13 amino acids. CDR3 bases: TGTGCCACCAGCAGAGAAGCGCCAGAGGAGCAGTACTTC. This sequence encodes CATSREAPEEQYF.

The CDR3 spells CASSYGLAGGRDTQYF. CDR3 sequence (DNA): TGTGCCAGCAGTTACGGACTAGCGGGAGGACGTGATACGCAGTATTTT. The V and J genes are TRBV6-5 and TRBJ2-3; 14 nucleotides match TRBD2. Losses at the gene ends were 2 bases for V and 6 bases for J; bases not matched to a gene: 4. This CDR3 has 16 residues. Germline V gene lookup returns CDR1 MNHEY and CDR2 SVGAGI.

V and J are TRBV6-5 and TRBJ1-2; 7 bases fit TRBD1. V lost 10 bases, J lost 4 bases, and 9 bases stayed unmatched. CDR1 is MNHEY, CDR2 SVGAGI, per germline. The CDR3 runs to 13 residues. CDR3 region: CAIIDREGYGYTF. In DNA form, the CDR3 reads TGTGCCATCATAGACAGGGAAGGCTATGGCTACACCTTC.

The chain uses TRBV29-1 and TRBJ2-2, with TRBD1 matching 7 bases. The CDR3 is 22 amino acids. The trim removed 2 bases at V and 6 bases at J, leaving 30 bases unmatched. The germline CDR1 and CDR2 sequences are SQVTM and ANQGSEA. CDR3 amino acids: CSVECIPRSPHSRDRESGELFF. CDR3 bases: TGCAGCGTTGAATGTATCCCCCGGTCTCCACACTCACGGGACAGAGAATCCGGGGAGCTGTTTTTT.

The chain carries TRBV28 and TRBJ1-1; no reliable D call. Trimming pared 1 base from V and 11 bases from J, leaving 26 bases between. Germline CDR1 and CDR2: MDHEN and SYDVKM. CDR3 length equals 17 residues. The CDR3 here is CASSLFASARSRQLAFF. The CDR3 DNA sequence: TGTGCCAGCAGTTTATTCGCGTCGGCTCGGTCCAGGCAGTTGGCTTTCTTT.